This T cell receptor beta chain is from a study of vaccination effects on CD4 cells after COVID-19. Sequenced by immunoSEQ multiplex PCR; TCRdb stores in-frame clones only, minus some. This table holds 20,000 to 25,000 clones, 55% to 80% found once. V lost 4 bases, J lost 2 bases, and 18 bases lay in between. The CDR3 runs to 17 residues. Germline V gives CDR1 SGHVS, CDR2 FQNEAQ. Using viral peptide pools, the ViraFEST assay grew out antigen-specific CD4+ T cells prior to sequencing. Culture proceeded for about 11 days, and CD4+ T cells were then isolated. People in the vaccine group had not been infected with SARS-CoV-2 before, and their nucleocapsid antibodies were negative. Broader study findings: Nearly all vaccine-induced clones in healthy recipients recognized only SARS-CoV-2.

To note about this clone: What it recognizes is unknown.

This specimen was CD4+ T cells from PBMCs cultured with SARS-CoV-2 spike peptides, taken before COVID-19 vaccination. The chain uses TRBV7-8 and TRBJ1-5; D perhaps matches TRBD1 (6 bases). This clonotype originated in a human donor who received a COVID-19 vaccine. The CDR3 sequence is CASSYGQGRVGNQPQHF. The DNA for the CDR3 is TGTGCCAGCAGCTACGGCCAGGGGCGTGTGGGCAATCAGCCCCAGCATTTT. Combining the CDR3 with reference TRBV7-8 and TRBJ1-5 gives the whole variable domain GAGVSQSPRYKVAKRGQDVALRCDPISGHVSLFWYQQALGQGPEFLTYFQNEAQLDKSGLPSDRFFAERPEGSVSTLKIQRTQQEDSAVYLCASSYGQGRVGNQPQHFGDGTRLSIL.